The subject of this entry is one T cell receptor (beta chain). The antigen is undetermined. CDR1 DFQATT and CDR2 SNEGSKA come from the germline V gene (reference sequence). V was trimmed by 3 bases and J by 8 bases, leaving 19 bases between them. The CDR3 covers 14 residues. Amplified regions were TCR beta CDR3 sequences from RNA transcripts. The HTBI set primed first-round TCR CDR3 RT-PCR. TCRdb itself ran the multiplex PCR reads through MiXCR, one entry per CDR3 protein. The sample contains fewer than 800,000 distinct CDR3 sequences, about a sixth of which appear only once. This record belongs to a study of T cells in Graves' hyperthyroidism and ophthalmopathy. Study findings and constraints: Model output signaled ophthalmopathy a median 6.5 months ahead of onset.

An absence of ophthalmopathy progression within 18 months meant stable Graves' hyperthyroidism. V usage is TRBV20-1 and J usage is TRBJ1-1; D is ambiguous. The sequenced sample was blood. The TCR comes from a man in his late teens or twenties with Graves' hyperthyroidism. The CDR3 region is CSASQKGKWREAFF. The CDR3 DNA sequence: TGCAGTGCTAGCCAAAAAGGGAAGTGGAGGGAAGCTTTCTTT.